This T cell receptor (beta chain) was identified during a study of beta chain features in type 1 diabetes. Overall study results and limits: The study found that naive, central memory and Treg TCRB repertoires appeared more similar in patients than in healthy donors. Cells that show high TCR expression could be over-represented by cDNA sequencing.

A word on this clone: Its matching antigen is unknown.

The entirety of the isolated RNA underwent reverse transcription, so expressed TCRB transcripts were sequenced. This table comes from immunoSEQ multiplex PCR, and its TCRdb copy is limited to in-frame clones, with some not included. The table lists about 19,000 clones, 45% to 50% of them singletons, with about 0.45% in the top ten. The length of the CDR3 is 15 residues. Between the trimmed V and J ends, which lost 4 bases and 4 bases, there was a span of 17 bases. The germline gives CDR1 SGHTA, CDR2 FQGNSA. What was sequenced was stem cell memory CD4+ T cells from blood. V and J are TRBV7-2 and TRBJ2-7; tentative D call: TRBD1 (5 bases). The source is a young man in good health. The CDR3 here is CASSSPTDSTYEQYF. In DNA, the CDR3 is TGTGCCAGCAGCTCCCCGACAGATTCGACTTACGAGCAGTACTTC.